This TCR beta chain was sequenced during a study of shared clonotypes between healthy human individuals (dated by TCRdb to 2020 to 2021). With respect to the entire study: A few men and a couple of women, aged 18 to 49 years, made up the cohort. For each donor, three plates each were used for CD4 naive and CD4 memory, two plates were used for CD8 naive, and one plate was used for CD8 memory. To estimate repertoire size and how much clonotype sharing occurs between individuals, the study deeply sequenced the blood TCR repertoires of about five healthy adults. To increase sequencing depth and limit assay-specific biases, TCR repertoire library preparation and sequencing were carried out by different laboratories using diverse techniques. Each donor's leukapheresis produced roughly between about 0.85 and 10 billion PBMCs. The investigation overall reported the following: Sampling was limited to blood, and TCR repertoires in tissue likely differ from TCR repertoires in blood. Pairwise subsampling led to the expectation that sequencing depth would affect the degree of clonotype sharing among donors. Across four donors, about 5% of naive CD4, around 3.3% of naive CD8, about 2% of memory CD4, and approximately 0.4% of memory CD8 clonotypes were shared. Compared with non-shared clonotypes, clonotypes shared by all four sorted-subset donors had higher generation probabilities. The genetic and exposure-history diversity represented was limited by the small number of donors. Even with the large sequencing depth, rarefaction of the sorted-subset datasets indicated that sequencing was incomplete. Naive subsets generally had larger estimated clonotype richness than memory subsets.

Relative to germline, V is 4 bases shorter and J is 5 bases shorter, with 15 bases between their ends. Including the terminal cysteine and phenylalanine, the CDR3 comprises 15 residues. Here the CDR3 DNA is all that survives: 45 bases in frame from base 1. CDR1 and CDR2 were assigned from the germline V gene as SGHRS and YFSETQ. The donors were healthy, HIV-negative adults who had no recently reported acute infections or vaccinations. Only Caucasian adults living in Nashville, Tennessee, USA were represented among the donors. Magnetic negative selection was used to enrich CD4+ T cells, after which naive cells were positively selected on CD45RA and the negative fraction became the memory subset. Blood was obtained by leukapheresis, after which PBMCs were separated by Ficoll-Histopaque density gradient centrifugation and cryopreserved in liquid nitrogen vapor phase. Analytical flow cytometry was used to check the purity and quantity of every magnetically sorted T cell population. Genomic DNA was isolated from each sorted fraction and quantified by UV absorbance on a Nanodrop 2000c.

Using the deep immunoSEQ assay, TCR CDR3 regions were amplified from genomic DNA by multiplex PCR. For each cell subset, the extracted genomic DNA was distributed evenly across all wells of several immunoSEQ 96-well plates, and each plate served as one replicate. For sorted subsets, each replicate PCR was loaded with around 200 ng genomic DNA, equivalent to about 30,000 T cell genomes. Purified libraries were measured with a Qubit 3.0 fluorometer, size-checked on a Bioanalyzer 2100, and measured again with the KAPA Library Quantification kit. A separate single-read 150-cycle Illumina NextSeq 550 flow cell was used to sequence each immunoSEQ 96-well plate. The study's processing was this. Because the immunoSEQ output included only junctional sequences and no quality scores, the filtering could not be the same as the filtering used for full-length reads. Sequences were annotated with PyIR, a Python wrapper for IgBLAST v1.9, using IMGT germline references to assign V/J genes and CDR3. Any read was removed if the V/J assignment was weak (E-value above 1e-6), the CDR3 was missing, or the read contained stop codons, out-of-frame junctions, or ambiguous translated residues. V3J clonotypes were defined as sequences sharing an identical inferred V gene, J gene, and CDR3 amino acid sequence. Percentage overlap between repertoires was computed as shared unique clonotypes divided by the size of the smaller repertoire. Richness of each repertoire was evaluated using RTK rarefaction, the Chao1 estimator, and Recon v2.1 estimates of unobserved clonotypes. Generation probabilities were computed with OLGA for all TCRbeta clonotypes obtained by the gDNA method from several donors. TCRdb carries this immuneACCESS record with in-frame sequences only. Its versions omit some clonotypes, under half of them owing to an unresolved V gene in the studies checked, with the rest unexplained. V and J calls and clone size are copied from that table; D and trimming were computed from the DNA. This sample has hundreds of thousands of clones in its table, and about 74% of those were observed once. Of the sample, approximately 1.6% is held by the ten largest clones.

A note on this clone: It lacks a known antigen. No base quality values were provided; no much bigger clone lies one nucleotide off.

The chain was built from TRBV5-1 and TRBJ2-2; the D call is possibly TRBD1 or TRBD2, each sharing 5 bases. Material: memory CD4+ T cells sorted from blood. The cell subset or site label corresponds to: CD45RA-negative fraction. The clonotype comes from a woman aged 30 to 39 in good health. The CDR3 region: CASSPGTLGTGELFF. The nucleotide sequence reads as follows: TGCGCCAGCAGCCCCGGGACGCTTGGGACCGGGGAGCTGTTTTTT.